The subject of this entry is one T cell receptor (beta chain). Its recognized antigen is unknown. The input lacks base qualities; no much larger clone sits a single base away. V has 5 bases trimmed and J has 4 bases trimmed; junction bases matching no gene number 8. According to the germline V gene, CDR1 reads SGHVS and CDR2 reads FNYEAQ. The CDR3 numbers 16 residues from cysteine through phenylalanine. Of all the DNA, just the CDR3 is kept, 48 bases in frame from base 1. This record belongs to a study of T cell repertoires in cytomegalovirus infection (dated by TCRdb to the late 2010s). With respect to the entire study: Alongside well-studied HLA-B-restricted epitopes, the peptide stimulations were aimed at recently identified HLA-C-restricted CMV epitopes, whose presentation resists viral immunomodulation. Because public TCR beta signatures pointed to carriage of CMV infection together with the matching HLA type, the HLA type of each donor mattered for the analysis.

The sequencer was an Illumina HiSeq 1500. Clones were called with MiXCR by TCRdb after fastp trimmed the public reads at Q25, and only in-frame beta chains were retained. Entries are consolidated by CDR3 protein sequence, retaining the most common genes and DNA. This sample comprises about 500,000 distinct CDR3 sequences, about 33% of them detected only once. Clones ranked in the top ten supply about a sixth of the sample. What the treatment or condition label conveys for this sample: in vitro stimulation with specific CMV peptide epitopes to enrich CMV-specific T cells. What the research found in general, with its limitations: The ex vivo response was dominated by HLA-C-restricted CMV-specific TCR beta clonotypes, which also provided the single most frequent clonotype in two of eight donors. Carriers of CMV infection plus the relevant HLA type were discriminated by the cumulative frequency of public TCR beta family members in the study cohort and in an independent 352-donor cohort.

This clonotype was obtained from a human donor in good health (CMV status not recorded). Some clones in this sample may be carry-over from other donors' samples. This chain joins TRBV7-6 to TRBJ2-1; 10 middle bases align to TRBD2. This material consisted of cultured PBMCs, taken from culture after CMV antigen stimulation. The CDR3 in this case is CASSPVQREGYNEQFF. The DNA reads TGTGCCAGCAGCCCAGTCCAGCGGGAGGGTTACAATGAGCAGTTCTTC.